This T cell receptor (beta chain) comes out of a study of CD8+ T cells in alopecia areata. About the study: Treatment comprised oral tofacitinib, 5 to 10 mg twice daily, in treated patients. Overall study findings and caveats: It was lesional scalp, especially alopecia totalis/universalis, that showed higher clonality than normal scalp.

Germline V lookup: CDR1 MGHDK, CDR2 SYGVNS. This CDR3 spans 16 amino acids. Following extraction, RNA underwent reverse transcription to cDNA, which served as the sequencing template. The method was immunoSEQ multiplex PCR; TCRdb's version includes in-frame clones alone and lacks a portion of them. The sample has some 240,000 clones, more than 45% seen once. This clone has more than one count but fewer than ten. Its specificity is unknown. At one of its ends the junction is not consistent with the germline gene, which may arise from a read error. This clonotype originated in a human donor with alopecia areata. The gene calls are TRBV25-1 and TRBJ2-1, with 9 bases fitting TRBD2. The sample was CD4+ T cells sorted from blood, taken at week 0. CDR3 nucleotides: TGTGCCAGCAGGGAATTAGGCGGGAGGGAAGGCGATGAGCAGTTCTTC. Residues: CASRELGGREGDEQFF.